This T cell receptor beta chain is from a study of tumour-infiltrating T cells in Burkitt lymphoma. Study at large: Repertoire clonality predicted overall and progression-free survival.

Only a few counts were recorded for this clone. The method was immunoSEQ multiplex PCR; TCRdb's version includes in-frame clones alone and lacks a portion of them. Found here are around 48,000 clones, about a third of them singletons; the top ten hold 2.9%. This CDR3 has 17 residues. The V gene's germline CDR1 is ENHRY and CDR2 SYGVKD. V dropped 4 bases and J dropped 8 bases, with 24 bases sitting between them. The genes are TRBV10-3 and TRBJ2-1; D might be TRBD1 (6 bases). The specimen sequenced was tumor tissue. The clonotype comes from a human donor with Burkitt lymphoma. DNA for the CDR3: TGTGCCATCAGTGTAGGGCAAGGCACAGGGCGCCGGGATGAGCAGTTCTTC. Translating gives CAISVGQGTGRRDEQFF.